These 16 T cell receptor beta chains were sequenced from one sample in a study of OX40 agonist ivuxolimab in advanced cancers. Sequenced by immunoSEQ multiplex PCR; TCRdb stores in-frame clones only, minus some. The sample carries fewer than 100,000 clones, 87% recorded once. Source: CD4+ or CD8+ T cells sorted from blood, taken in a trial of the OX40 agonist ivuxolimab. Source of these receptors: an adult with an advanced solid tumor such as melanoma, head and neck, liver or kidney cancer.

V is TRBV5-5 and J is TRBJ1-3; D is undetermined. Germline CDR1 reads SGHKS; CDR2 reads YYEKEE (reference sequence). V shed 0 bases and J shed 6 bases, with 16 bases lying between them. This CDR3 is 16 amino acids long. Here the CDR3 reads CASSLGLGLGENTIYF. Written as DNA, the CDR3 is TGTGCCAGCAGCTTGGGGCTGGGCCTGGGTGAAAACACCATATATTTT.

The V call is TRBV6-1, the J call TRBJ2-5; TRBD1 agrees at 11 bases. With V trimmed by 3 bases and J by 5 bases, 5 bases remained unmatched. Germline V gives CDR1 MNHNS, CDR2 SASEGT. The length of the CDR3 is 15 residues. The CDR3 coding sequence is TGTGCCAGCAGTGAGAGGGACAGGGGGTTTGAGACCCAGTACTTC. This codes for CASSERDRGFETQYF.

The chain carries TRBV6-6 and TRBJ2-1; perhaps D is TRBD1 or TRBD2 (6 bases each). CDR3 length equals 14 residues. Germline V CDR1 and CDR2: MNHNY, SVGAGI (reference sequence). Trimming pared 8 bases from V and 5 bases from J, leaving 16 bases between. The CDR3: CASSNRGPHNEQFF. CDR3 coding DNA: TGTGCCAGCTCCAACCGGGGGCCCCACAATGAGCAGTTCTTC.

This clone was counted between two and nine times. This chain connects TRBV28 to TRBJ1-5; D remains ambiguous. This CDR3 has 17 amino acids. Trimming removed 11 bases from V and 2 bases from J, with 25 bases in between. The germline gives CDR1 MDHEN, CDR2 SYDVKM. CDR3 coding DNA: TGTGCCGCTAGACTAGCCGCTCTGAGAGTTGGCAATCAGCCCCAGCATTTT. It yields the protein CAARLAALRVGNQPQHF.

The chain employs TRBV18 and TRBJ2-5, with D possibly TRBD2 on 6 matching bases. Germline loops: CDR1 KGHSH, CDR2 LQKENI. This CDR3 is 13 amino acids long. The V end was cut by 3 bases, the J end by 3 bases, with 8 bases between. In DNA, the CDR3 is TGTGCCAGCTCACCGGGGGGTGAAGAGACCCAGTACTTC. Translating it yields CASSPGGEETQYF.

The chain couples TRBV7-2 to TRBJ2-5; possible D gene TRBD1, 6 bases. The J call may be wrong; the DNA end is better matched by TRBJ2-7. Germline CDR1 and CDR2: SGHTA and FQGNSA. The CDR3 is made up of 15 amino acids. The CDR3 DNA is TGTGCCAGCAGCGGAACCGGGACAACAATCTACGAGCAGTACTTC. Translated, it gives CASSGTGTTIYEQYF.

V usage is TRBV27 and J usage is TRBJ2-3, with no clear D. The germline CDR1 and CDR2 sequences are MNHEY and SMNVEV (reference sequence). V was cut by 6 bases and J by 2 bases, with 15 bases left in between. The CDR3 spans 15 residues. In DNA form, the CDR3 reads TGTGCCAGCAGGGTAAGGGCAGACCCCACAGATACGCAGTATTTT. Amino acids: CASRVRADPTDTQYF.

This clone was seen a single time. The chain couples TRBV11-2 to TRBJ2-3, with D unresolved. Between the trimmed V and J ends, which lost 5 bases and 3 bases, there was a span of 3 bases. From germline, CDR1 is SGHAT and CDR2 FQNNGV. The CDR3 covers 11 residues. In DNA, the CDR3 is TGTGCCAGCAGCACGACAGATACGCAGTATTTT. Translation gives CASSTTDTQYF.

The chain is built from TRBV4-2 and TRBJ2-3; 7 bases are a match to TRBD2. The V and J ends lost 6 bases and 2 bases, in that order; junction bases with no gene match: 14. In germline, CDR1 is LGHNA, CDR2 YNFKEQ. The CDR3 consists of 17 residues. The CDR3, as DNA: TGTGCCAGCAGTCACGACGGGTTAGCGGGTACCACAGATACGCAGTATTTT. Amino acid sequence: CASSHDGLAGTTDTQYF.

This sequence joins TRBV5-6 and TRBJ2-7, with TRBD2 identical over 11 bases. Germline loops: CDR1 SGHDT, CDR2 YYEEEE. The CDR3 runs to 15 residues. Germline trimming cut 2 bases from V and 2 bases from J; bases unmatched to any gene: 3. CDR3 coding DNA: TGTGCCAGCAGCTTTAGACTAGCGGGGACCTACGAGCAGTACTTC. It is translated as CASSFRLAGTYEQYF.

The rearrangement uses TRBV7-2 and TRBJ2-1, with a weak D call TRBD2 (5 bases). CDR3 size: 15 residues. CDR1 is SGHTA and CDR2 is FQGNSA in the germline V gene. V was clipped by 5 bases and J by 4 bases, with 15 bases between them. Written as DNA, the CDR3 is TGTGCCAGCAGCCGAGGAGTACCGGGGTACAATGAGCAGTTCTTC. It is translated as CASSRGVPGYNEQFF. The whole variable domain, remainder taken from reference TRBV7-2 and TRBJ2-1, is GAGVSQSPSNKVTEKGKDVELRCDPISGHTALYWYRQSLGQGLEFLIYFQGNSAPDKSGLPSDRFSAERTGGSVSTLTIQRTQQEDSAVYLCASSRGVPGYNEQFFGPGTRLTVL.

The V call is TRBV27, the J call TRBJ1-2, with D uncertain. From germline, CDR1 is MNHEY and CDR2 SMNVEV (reference sequence). V was trimmed by 5 bases and J by 4 bases, leaving 11 bases between them. The length of the CDR3 is 13 residues. In nucleotides, the CDR3 is TGTGCCAGCAGTCGACTACAGAGCTATGGCTACACCTTC. It encodes CASSRLQSYGYTF.

In the case of this clone: This same CDR3 is encoded by further DNA sequences in the sample. The chain carries TRBV15 and TRBJ1-5; D is unclear. Between the trimmed V and J ends, which lost 0 bases and 6 bases, there was a span of 6 bases. The CDR3 loop spans 13 amino acids. Germline CDR1 is LNHNV and CDR2 is YYDKDF (reference sequence). CDR3 sequence (DNA): TGTGCCACCAGCAGAGATCTCGGTCAGCCCCAGCATTTT. This sequence encodes CATSRDLGQPQHF.

The rearrangement joins TRBV2 to TRBJ1-2; TRBD1 agrees at 10 bases. The V gene's germline CDR1 is SNHLY and CDR2 FYNNEI. Trimming cost V 6 bases and J 5 bases; bases outside gene matches: 6. The length of the CDR3 is 14 residues. Here the CDR3 reads CASSGTGVYYGYTF. CDR3 nucleotides: TGTGCCAGCAGCGGGACAGGGGTTTATTATGGCTACACCTTC.

This chain links TRBV7-2 with TRBJ2-3; D uncertain. Germline V gene lookup returns CDR1 SGHTA and CDR2 FQGNSA. Deletions cut 3 bases from V and 2 bases from J, with 3 bases between. The CDR3 totals 12 residues. CDR3 sequence (DNA): TGTGCCAGCAGCTTCCACACAGATACGCAGTATTTT. Its protein product is CASSFHTDTQYF. The whole variable domain, filled in from reference TRBV7-2 and TRBJ2-3, reads GAGVSQSPSNKVTEKGKDVELRCDPISGHTALYWYRQSLGQGLEFLIYFQGNSAPDKSGLPSDRFSAERTGGSVSTLTIQRTQQEDSAVYLCASSFHTDTQYFGPGTRLTVL.

This clone was seen only once. Other DNA sequences within the sample encode an identical CDR3. The chain recombines TRBV9 with TRBJ2-3; 7 bases map to TRBD2. The CDR3 is 12 amino acids. The V and J ends lost 2 bases and 6 bases, in that order; junction bases with no gene match: 0. The V gene's germline CDR1 is SGDLS and CDR2 YYNGEE. CDR3 DNA sequence: TGTGCCAGCAGCGTCGGGGGGGATACGCAGTATTTT. It specifies CASSVGGDTQYF.